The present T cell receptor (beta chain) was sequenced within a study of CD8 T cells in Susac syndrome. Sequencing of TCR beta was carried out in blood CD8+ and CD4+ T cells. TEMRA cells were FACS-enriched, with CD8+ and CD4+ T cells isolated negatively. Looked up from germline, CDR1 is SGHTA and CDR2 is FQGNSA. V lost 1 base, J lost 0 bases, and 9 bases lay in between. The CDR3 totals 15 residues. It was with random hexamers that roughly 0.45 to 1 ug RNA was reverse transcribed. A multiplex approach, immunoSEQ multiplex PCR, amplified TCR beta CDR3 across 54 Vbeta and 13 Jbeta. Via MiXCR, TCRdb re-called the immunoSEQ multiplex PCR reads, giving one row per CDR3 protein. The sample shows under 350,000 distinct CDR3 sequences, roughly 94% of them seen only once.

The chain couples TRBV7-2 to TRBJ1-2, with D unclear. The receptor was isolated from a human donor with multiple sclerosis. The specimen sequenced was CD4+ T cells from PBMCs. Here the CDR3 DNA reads TGTGCCAGCAGCTTAGGAGGGTACCCTAACTATGGCTACACCTTC. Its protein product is CASSLGGYPNYGYTF.